The 5 T cell receptor beta chains presented below share a single source sample, sequenced in a study of OX40 agonist ivuxolimab in advanced cancers. This table comes from immunoSEQ multiplex PCR, and its TCRdb copy is limited to in-frame clones, with some not included. The table includes fewer than 55,000 clones, approximately 80% detected once. The sample in question was CD4+ or CD8+ T cells sorted from blood, obtained in a trial of the OX40 agonist ivuxolimab. The receptors were gathered from an adult with an advanced solid tumor such as melanoma, head and neck, liver or kidney cancer.

This chain links TRBV11-2 with TRBJ2-2, with unresolved D. In germline, CDR1 is SGHAT, CDR2 FQNNGV. This CDR3 is 14 amino acids long. Between the trimmed V and J ends, which lost 4 bases and 3 bases, there was a span of 9 bases. CDR3 in amino acids: CASSYPKDTGELFF. In DNA form, the CDR3 reads TGTGCCAGCAGCTACCCTAAAGACACCGGGGAGCTGTTTTTT.

This rearrangement joins TRBV4-1 to TRBJ2-5, with TRBD1 matching over 7 bases. V lost 3 bases and J lost 5; bases outside the gene matches: 18. This CDR3 spans 18 amino acids. Germline lookup yields CDR1 MGHRA and CDR2 YSYEKL. CDR3 in DNA: TGCGCCAGCAGCCAGCCCTTTAAACAGGGGTCCCCGCGTGAGACCCAGTACTTC. This encodes CASSQPFKQGSPRETQYF.

V usage is TRBV6-1 and J usage is TRBJ1-5, with TRBD1 matching 7 bases. CDR3 length: 19 residues. Per germline, CDR1 MNHNS and CDR2 SASEGT. The trim removed 4 bases at V and 0 bases at J, leaving 15 bases unmatched. The CDR3 sequence is CASSVLGLGQTYSNQPQHF. CDR3 coding DNA: TGTGCCAGCAGTGTCCTCGGGCTGGGACAGACATATAGCAATCAGCCCCAGCATTTT.

The rearrangement links TRBV4-1 to TRBJ1-2; 9 bases map to TRBD1. CDR3 length: 14 amino acids. Germline CDR1 reads MGHRA; CDR2 reads YSYEKL. Trimming took 3 bases from V and 6 from J; bases not matched to a gene: 5. The CDR3 nucleotides are TGCGCCAGCAGCCAGGAGGGACAGGGCGATGGCTACACCTTC. Translating gives CASSQEGQGDGYTF.

V usage is TRBV18 and J usage is TRBJ1-3; no clear D. Germline CDR1 KGHSH, CDR2 LQKENI. The CDR3 contains 16 residues. V was clipped by 5 bases and J by 0 bases, with 14 bases between them. This chain's CDR3 is CASSARIQDSGNTIYF. The DNA of the CDR3 is TGTGCCAGCTCAGCCCGGATACAAGACTCTGGAAACACCATATATTTT.